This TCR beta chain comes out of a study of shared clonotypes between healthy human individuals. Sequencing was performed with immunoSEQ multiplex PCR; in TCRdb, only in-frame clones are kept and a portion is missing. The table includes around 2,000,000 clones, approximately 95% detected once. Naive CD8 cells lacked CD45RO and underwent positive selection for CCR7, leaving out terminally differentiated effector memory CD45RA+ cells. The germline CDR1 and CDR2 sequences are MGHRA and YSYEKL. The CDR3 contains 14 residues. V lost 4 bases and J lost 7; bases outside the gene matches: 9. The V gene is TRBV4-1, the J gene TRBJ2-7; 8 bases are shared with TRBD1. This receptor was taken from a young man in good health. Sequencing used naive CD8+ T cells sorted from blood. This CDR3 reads CASSLRQGAGEQYF. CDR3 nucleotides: TGCGCCAGCAGCCTAAGGCAGGGGGCGGGTGAGCAGTACTTC.